What follows are 20 T cell receptor beta chains derived from one specimen sequenced in a study of T cells in localized non-small cell lung cancer. Clones were read by immunoSEQ multiplex PCR, and TCRdb kept only the in-frame ones, dropping some. The sample yields around 30,000 clones, around four fifths seen once. Material: peripheral blood, obtained before any cancer treatment. The receptors were sampled from a male donor at least 60 years old with stage III squamous cell lung carcinoma.

The chain has TRBV6-1 and TRBJ1-2; the D is unclear. Trimming cost V 1 base and J 8 bases, with 17 bases left between them. This CDR3 has 15 residues. CDR1 and CDR2 from the germline V gene are MNHNS and SASEGT. Here the CDR3 DNA reads TGTGCCAGCAGTGAAGGGACCTTGGCTGCGGGAGGCTACACCTTC. Its translation: CASSEGTLAAGGYTF.

This chain links TRBV5-1 with TRBJ2-7; no clear D gene. The V and J ends lost 3 bases and 9 bases respectively, with 19 bases between them. The germline V gene has CDR1 SGHRS and CDR2 YFSETQ. The CDR3 totals 14 residues. Written as DNA, the CDR3 is TGCGCCAGCAGCTCGGACGGCATTCTGCGAAGGCAGTACTTC. Translating it yields CASSSDGILRRQYF.

V and J are TRBV6-1 and TRBJ2-4, with D perhaps TRBD1 or TRBD2 (6 bases each). V lost 3 bases to trimming and J lost 13 bases, with 28 bases between them. The CDR3 has 17 residues. Germline lookup yields CDR1 MNHNS and CDR2 SASEGT. The CDR3 coding sequence is TGTGCCAGCAGTGAGAGGGGGGCCGCGGTTGTAGGAGGACCACAGTACTTC. Amino acid sequence: CASSERGAAVVGGPQYF.

This clone occurred once. In DNA form, the CDR3 reads TGTGCCAGCAGTTTATCGTCCCGTATTGGCAATCAGCCCCAGCATTTT. This sequence encodes CASSLSSRIGNQPQHF. The chain uses TRBV27 and TRBJ1-5; no definite D call. Trimming shortened V by 0 bases and J by 2 bases, and 11 bases separated the two germline ends. The CDR3 has 16 residues. The germline CDR1 and CDR2 sequences are MNHEY and SMNVEV (reference sequence).

The rearrangement uses TRBV23-1 and TRBJ2-3, with D perhaps TRBD1 (6 bases). TRBV23-1 belongs to the ORF category, with a function that is uncertain. CDR3 length: 17 amino acids. V dropped 0 bases and J dropped 7 bases, with 20 bases sitting between them. In DNA, the CDR3 is TGCGCCAGCAGTCAATCCAACAAGGGACATATCTCCAATACGCAGTATTTT. It specifies CASSQSNKGHISNTQYF.

The V and J genes are TRBV7-9 and TRBJ1-4; D uncertain. From germline, CDR1 is SEHNR and CDR2 FQNEAQ (reference sequence). The length of the CDR3 is 11 residues. Trimming pared 5 bases from V and 5 bases from J, leaving 3 bases between. The CDR3 DNA reads as TGTGCCAGCAGCCGCAATGAAAAACTGTTTTTT. Translating gives CASSRNEKLFF.

The chain couples TRBV7-9 to TRBJ1-5; TRBD1 might be the D (5 bases). The ends were cut back, 4 bases at V and 0 bases at J, with 7 bases in the middle. Germline assignment: CDR1 SEHNR and CDR2 FQNEAQ (reference sequence). The CDR3 is made up of 14 amino acids. The CDR3 DNA is TGTGCCAGCAGCTCACAGGCTAGCAATCAGCCCCAGCATTTT. Translated, it gives CASSSQASNQPQHF.

The rearrangement links TRBV30 to TRBJ2-1; 9 bases fit TRBD1. Losses at the gene ends were 0 bases for V and 4 bases for J; bases not matched to a gene: 4. The CDR3 is 15 amino acids. Per the germline V gene, CDR1 is GTSNPN and CDR2 is SVGIG (reference sequence). The CDR3 here is CAWSVVGQGYNEQFF. The CDR3 nucleotides are TGTGCCTGGAGTGTGGTAGGACAGGGGTACAATGAGCAGTTCTTC. Supplemented by reference TRBV30 and TRBJ2-1, the full variable domain reads SQTIHQWPATLVQPVGSPLSLECTVEGTSNPNLYWYRQAAGRGLQLLFYSVGIGQISSEVPQNLSASRPQDRQFILSSKKLLLSDSGFYLCAWSVVGQGYNEQFFGPGTRLTVL.

DNA of the CDR3: TGTGCCAGCAGCTTAGCGGCAATAACAGATACGCAGTATTTT. It specifies CASSLAAITDTQYF. The chain couples TRBV7-8 to TRBJ2-3; D unclear. The CDR3 has 14 residues. Trimming cost V 0 bases and J 3 bases, with 7 bases left between them. Looked up from germline, CDR1 is SGHVS and CDR2 is FQNEAQ.

V is TRBV11-2 and J is TRBJ1-6; TRBD1 might be the D (5 bases). Germline CDR1 SGHAT, CDR2 FQNNGV. Trimming took 0 bases from V and 10 from J, leaving 7 bases between them. This CDR3 has 13 residues. The CDR3 nucleotides read TGTGCCAGCAGCTTAGAGGGGCGGTCACCCCTCCACTTT. It yields the protein CASSLEGRSPLHF.

The V gene is TRBV5-5, the J gene TRBJ1-3; 7 bases fit TRBD1. Germline-derived CDR1 and CDR2 are SGHKS and YYEKEE (reference sequence). J lost 3 bases, V lost 4 bases, and 7 bases had no gene match. CDR3 length: 15 residues. The DNA of the CDR3 is TGTGCCAGCAGCAAGATGACAGGGCATGGAAACACCATATATTTT. Residues: CASSKMTGHGNTIYF.

The rearrangement joins TRBV5-4 to TRBJ2-3; possible D gene TRBD1, 8 bases. CDR1 and CDR2 from the germline V gene are SGHNT and YYREEE (reference sequence). V was trimmed by 5 bases and J by 4 bases, leaving 17 bases between them. This CDR3 is built from 15 residues. The CDR3 DNA reads as TGTGCCAGCAGGTATGGAGCGGGACAGGCAGATACGCAGTATTTT. Amino acid sequence: CASRYGAGQADTQYF.

This chain's CDR3 is CASSRQGPDTQYF. The CDR3 nucleotides are TGTGCCAGCAGTCGACAGGGGCCAGATACGCAGTATTTT. The chain employs TRBV6-1 and TRBJ2-3, with TRBD1 matching 8 bases. V gave up 5 bases and J gave up 4 bases; unmatched junction bases: 2. CDR3 length: 13 amino acids. Germline assignment: CDR1 MNHNS and CDR2 SASEGT.

Only a few counts were recorded for this clone. An end of the junction does not agree with germline; a read error may underlie this. The V and J genes are TRBV7-7 and TRBJ2-5; the D gene is possibly TRBD2 (6 bases). The CDR3 length is 13 residues. In germline, CDR1 is SSHAT, CDR2 FNYEAQ (reference sequence). The CDR3 DNA reads as TGTGCTAGCAGCCGAGGGACTGAAGAGACCCAGTACTTC. It is translated as CASSRGTEETQYF.

This chain uses TRBV6-5 with TRBJ1-1, with unresolved D. In germline, CDR1 is MNHEY, CDR2 SVGAGI. Trimming took 2 bases from V and 4 from J, leaving 8 bases between them. The CDR3 contains 13 residues. CDR3 sequence (DNA): TGTGCCAGCAGTTACATGGTGGGCACTGAAGCTTTCTTT. It codes for CASSYMVGTEAFF.

The chain is built from TRBV9 and TRBJ2-7; the D gene is possibly TRBD2 (6 bases). The CDR3 sequence is 14 residues long. CDR1 is SGDLS and CDR2 is YYNGEE in the germline V gene. The V end lost 0 bases, the J end lost 7 bases, and 14 bases lay between the germline ends. The chain's CDR3 is CASSVGGAGIEQYF. In DNA, the CDR3 is TGTGCCAGCAGCGTAGGCGGGGCAGGCATTGAGCAGTACTTC.

This clone was detected a few times. The chain recombines TRBV5-1 with TRBJ2-1; D is possibly TRBD1 (5 bases). Germline CDR1 is SGHRS and CDR2 is YFSETQ. Deletions cut 5 bases from V and 6 bases from J, with 6 bases between. CDR3 length: 11 residues. CDR3 coding DNA: TGCGCCAGCAGTACAGGCAATGAGCAGTTCTTC. This encodes CASSTGNEQFF.

This clone turned up a few times. The sample contains more than one DNA sequence encoding this CDR3. V gene TRBV6-5 combines with J gene TRBJ1-6, with no clear D. V was trimmed by 2 bases and J by 7 bases, leaving 9 bases between them. This CDR3 is 14 amino acids long. CDR1 and CDR2 (germline): MNHEY, SVGAGI. Written as DNA, the CDR3 is TGTGCCAGCAGTTACGACGGCAGAAATTCACCCCTCCACTTT. Its protein is CASSYDGRNSPLHF.

J is TRBJ2-1 and V is TRBV11-2, with 13 positions matching TRBD2. Trimming took 5 bases from V and 3 from J; bases not matched to a gene: 4. This CDR3 is built from 16 residues. From germline, CDR1 is SGHAT and CDR2 FQNNGV. The CDR3 loop reads CASSPRTSGGYNEQFF. CDR3 in DNA: TGTGCCAGCAGCCCTCGGACTAGCGGGGGCTACAATGAGCAGTTCTTC. Full variable domain (outside the CDR3, taken from reference TRBV11-2 and TRBJ2-1): EAGVAQSPRYKIIEKRQSVAFWCNPISGHATLYWYQQILGQGPKLLIQFQNNGVVDDSQLPKDRFSAERLKGVDSTLKIQPAKLEDSAVYLCASSPRTSGGYNEQFFGPGTRLTVL.

The gene calls are TRBV28 and TRBJ1-1, with D possibly matching TRBD1 (6 bases). Germline CDR1 is MDHEN and CDR2 is SYDVKM. Trimming cost V 6 bases and J 5 bases, with 19 bases left between them. This CDR3 contains 15 residues. CDR3 DNA: TGTGCCAGCAGCGAAACAGGGAAAGGTTGGACTGAAGCTTTCTTT. Translated, it gives CASSETGKGWTEAFF.